The T cell receptor (beta chain) under discussion was sequenced for a study of cytomegalovirus exposure and HLA in healthy donors. The PCR had 60 Vbeta and 13 Jbeta primers. Profiled with immunoSEQ multiplex PCR; TCRdb holds only in-frame clones, not every one. The sample shows about 160,000 clones, approximately 79% of them seen only once. With V trimmed by 3 bases and J by 2 bases, 7 bases remained unmatched. The CDR3 length is 15 residues. The germline gives CDR1 LNHDA, CDR2 SQIVND (reference sequence). As for this clone: Its antigen remains unknown.

Overall study findings and caveats: Near-uniform donor sequencing depth was presumed by presence/absence analyses.

The V call is TRBV19, the J call TRBJ2-7; 7 positions match TRBD2. This receptor was taken from a man between 60 and 70 years old in good health and CMV-seronegative. The sample consisted of PBMCs. The DNA of the CDR3 is TGTGCCAGTAGTATGGTGGCGGGGGACCCCTACGAGCAGTACTTC. Its translation is CASSMVAGDPYEQYF.